The T cell receptor beta chain described here comes from a study of human T cells and chemical hapten exposure. Turning to the study itself: 2% DPC was applied to about 2 cm by about 2 cm of upper inner arm skin for sensitization. Patients, mostly women, had alopecia areata, alopecia totalis or alopecia universalis. Patch testing was performed with 0.01% DPC on the upper back, with reading at 6 days.

Study findings and constraints: Controls formed significantly fewer large CDR3 similarity clusters than expanded TCRs did.

About this clonotype: What it binds is unknown.

The time point: patch test 2, 6 weeks after DPC sensitization. Stated treatment: therapeutic diphenylcyclopropenone sensitization with weekly scalp DPC. Germline V gene sequence: CDR1 MNHEY, CDR2 SVGEGT. V shed 2 bases and J shed 6 bases, with 22 bases lying between them. The CDR3 sequence is 17 residues long. MiXCR, applied by TCRdb to the RACE reads, yields one record per CDR3 protein. The sample holds a few hundred thousand distinct CDR3 sequences, 6% to 7% seen once. The gene calls are TRBV6-2 or TRBV6-3 and TRBJ1-1; D possibly corresponds to TRBD1 (6 bases). Sequenced here: whole blood, sampled in connection with sensitization to the hapten diphenylcyclopropenone (DPC). This receptor was taken from a woman between 18 and 30 years old with alopecia areata. Some clones in this sample may be carry-over from other donors' samples. The CDR3 DNA is TGTGCCAGCAGTTACCACGACAGGCGGGGGCGCTTACCTGAAGCTTTCTTT. Translating it yields CASSYHDRRGRLPEAFF.